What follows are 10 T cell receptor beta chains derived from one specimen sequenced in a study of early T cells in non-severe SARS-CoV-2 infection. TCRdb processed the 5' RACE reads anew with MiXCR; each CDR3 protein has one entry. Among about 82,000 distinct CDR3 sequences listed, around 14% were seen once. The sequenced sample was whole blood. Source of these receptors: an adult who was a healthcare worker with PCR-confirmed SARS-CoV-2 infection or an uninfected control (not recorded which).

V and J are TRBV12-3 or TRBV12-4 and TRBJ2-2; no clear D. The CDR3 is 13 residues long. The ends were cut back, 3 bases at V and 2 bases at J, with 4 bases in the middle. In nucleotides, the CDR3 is TGTGCCAGCAGTTTCCCCAACACCGGGGAGCTGTTTTTT. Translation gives CASSFPNTGELFF.

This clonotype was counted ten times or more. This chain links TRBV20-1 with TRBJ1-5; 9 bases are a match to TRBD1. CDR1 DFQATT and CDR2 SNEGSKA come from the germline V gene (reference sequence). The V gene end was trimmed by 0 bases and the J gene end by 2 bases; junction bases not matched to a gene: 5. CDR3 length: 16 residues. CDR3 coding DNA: TGCAGTGCTAGAGATCTGGACAGGGGTGGCAATCAGCCCCAGCATTTT. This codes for CSARDLDRGGNQPQHF.

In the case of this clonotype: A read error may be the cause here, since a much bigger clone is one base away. The CDR3 loop is CAGRQVRGRGTDTQYF. The DNA of the CDR3 is TGTGCCGGCAGACAAGTAAGGGGGCGTGGGACAGATACGCAGTATTTT. This chain uses TRBV11-2 with TRBJ2-3; TRBD1 matches at 7 bases. The CDR3 consists of 16 residues. Germline V gene data show CDR1 as SGHAT and CDR2 as FQNNGV.

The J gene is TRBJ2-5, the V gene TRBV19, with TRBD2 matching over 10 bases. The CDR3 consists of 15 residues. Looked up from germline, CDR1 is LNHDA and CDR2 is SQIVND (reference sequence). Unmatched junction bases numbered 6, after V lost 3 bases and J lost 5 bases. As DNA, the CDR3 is TGTGCCAGTAGTATCAGCGGGAGGGCCAGGGAGACCCAGTACTTC. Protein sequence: CASSISGRARETQYF.

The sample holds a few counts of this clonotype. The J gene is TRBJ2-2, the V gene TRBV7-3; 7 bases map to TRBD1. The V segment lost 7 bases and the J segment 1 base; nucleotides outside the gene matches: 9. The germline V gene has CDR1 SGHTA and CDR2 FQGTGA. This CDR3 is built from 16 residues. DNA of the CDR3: TGTGCCAGCAAAGAACAGGGGCCTAGGAACACCGGGGAGCTGTTTTTT. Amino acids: CASKEQGPRNTGELFF.

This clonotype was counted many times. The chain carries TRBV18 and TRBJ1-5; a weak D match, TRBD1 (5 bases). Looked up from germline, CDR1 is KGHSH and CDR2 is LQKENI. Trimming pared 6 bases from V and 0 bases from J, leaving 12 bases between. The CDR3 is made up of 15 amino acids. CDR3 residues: CASSPQGHSNQPQHF. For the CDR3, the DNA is TGTGCCAGCTCGCCGCAGGGCCATAGCAATCAGCCCCAGCATTTT.

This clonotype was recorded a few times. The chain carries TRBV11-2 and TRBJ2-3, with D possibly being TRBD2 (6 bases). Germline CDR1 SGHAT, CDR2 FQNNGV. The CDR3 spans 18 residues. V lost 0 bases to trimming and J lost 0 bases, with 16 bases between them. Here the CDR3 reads CASSLDTPGSGSTDTQYF. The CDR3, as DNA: TGTGCCAGCAGCTTAGATACCCCGGGTAGCGGTAGCACAGATACGCAGTATTTT.

The CDR3 sequence is CASSQDFEGKETQYF. In nucleotides, the CDR3 is TGTGCCAGCAGCCAAGATTTCGAAGGAAAAGAGACCCAGTACTTC. The V and J genes are TRBV3-1 and TRBJ2-5, with unresolved D. Trimming pared 0 bases from V and 3 bases from J, leaving 11 bases between. CDR1 is LGHDT and CDR2 is YNNKEL in the germline V gene (reference sequence). The CDR3 has 15 amino acids.

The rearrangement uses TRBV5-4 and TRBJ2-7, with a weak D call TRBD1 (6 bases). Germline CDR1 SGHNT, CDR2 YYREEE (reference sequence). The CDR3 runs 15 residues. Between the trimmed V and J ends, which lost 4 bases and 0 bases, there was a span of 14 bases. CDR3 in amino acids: CASSPGTRSSYEQYF. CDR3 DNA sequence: TGTGCCAGCAGCCCCGGGACACGTAGCTCCTACGAGCAGTACTTC.

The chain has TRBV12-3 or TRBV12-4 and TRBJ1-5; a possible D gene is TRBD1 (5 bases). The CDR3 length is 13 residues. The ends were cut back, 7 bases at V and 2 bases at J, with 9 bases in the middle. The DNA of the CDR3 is TGTGCCAGCACCTCAGGGCGCAATCAGCCCCAGCATTTT. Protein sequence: CASTSGRNQPQHF.